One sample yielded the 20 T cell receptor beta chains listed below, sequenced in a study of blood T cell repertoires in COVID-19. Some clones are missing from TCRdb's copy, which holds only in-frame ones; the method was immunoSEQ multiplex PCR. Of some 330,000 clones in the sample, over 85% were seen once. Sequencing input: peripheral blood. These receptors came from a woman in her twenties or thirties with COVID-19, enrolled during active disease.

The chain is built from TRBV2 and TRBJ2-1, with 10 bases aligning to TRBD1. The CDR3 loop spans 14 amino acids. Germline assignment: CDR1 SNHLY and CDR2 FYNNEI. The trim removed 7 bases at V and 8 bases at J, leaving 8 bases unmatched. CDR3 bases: TGTGCCAGCATCCGGGACAGGGGTATTGATGAGCAGTTCTTC. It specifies CASIRDRGIDEQFF. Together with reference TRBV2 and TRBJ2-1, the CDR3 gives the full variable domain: EPEVTQTPSHQVTQMGQEVILRCVPISNHLYFYWYRQILGQKVEFLVSFYNNEISEKSEIFDDQFSVERPDGSNFTLKIRSTKLEDSAMYFCASIRDRGIDEQFFGPGTRLTVL.

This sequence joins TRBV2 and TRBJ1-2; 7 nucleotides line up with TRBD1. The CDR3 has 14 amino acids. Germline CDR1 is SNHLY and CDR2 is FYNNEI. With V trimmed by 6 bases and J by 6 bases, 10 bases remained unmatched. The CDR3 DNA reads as TGTGCCAGCAGGGGCGACAGGGAAGGGGATGGCTACACCTTC. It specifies CASRGDREGDGYTF.

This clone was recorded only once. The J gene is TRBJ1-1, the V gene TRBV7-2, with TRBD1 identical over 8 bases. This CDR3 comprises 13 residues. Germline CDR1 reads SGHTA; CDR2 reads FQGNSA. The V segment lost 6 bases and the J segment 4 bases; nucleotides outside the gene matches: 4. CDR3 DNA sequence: TGTGCCAGCAGTCAACAGGGGGGCACTGAAGCTTTCTTT. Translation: CASSQQGGTEAFF.

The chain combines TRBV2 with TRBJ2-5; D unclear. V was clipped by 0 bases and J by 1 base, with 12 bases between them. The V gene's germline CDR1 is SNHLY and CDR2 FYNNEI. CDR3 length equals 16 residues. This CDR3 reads CASSEALRRSQETQYF. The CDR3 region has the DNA TGTGCCAGCAGTGAAGCGCTTAGGCGGAGCCAAGAGACCCAGTACTTC.

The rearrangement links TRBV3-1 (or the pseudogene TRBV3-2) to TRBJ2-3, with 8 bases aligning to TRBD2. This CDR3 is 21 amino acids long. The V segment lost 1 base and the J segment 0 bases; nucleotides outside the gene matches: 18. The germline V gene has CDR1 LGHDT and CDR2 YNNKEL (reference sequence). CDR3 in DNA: TGTGCCAGCAGCCAAGTGGGCTTTGGTAGCGGGGCCCTCAAGAGCACAGATACGCAGTATTTT. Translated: CASSQVGFGSGALKSTDTQYF.

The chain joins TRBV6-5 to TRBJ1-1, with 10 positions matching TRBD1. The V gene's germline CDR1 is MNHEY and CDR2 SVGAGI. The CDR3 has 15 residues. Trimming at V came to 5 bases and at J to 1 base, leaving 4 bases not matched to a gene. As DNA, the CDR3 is TGTGCCAGCAGTACCAGGACAGGGGGGAACACTGAAGCTTTCTTT. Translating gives CASSTRTGGNTEAFF.

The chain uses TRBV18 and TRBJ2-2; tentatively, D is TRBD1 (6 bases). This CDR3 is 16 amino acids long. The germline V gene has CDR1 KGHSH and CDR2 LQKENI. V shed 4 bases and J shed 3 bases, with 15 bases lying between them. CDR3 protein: CASSQQGGPYTGELFF. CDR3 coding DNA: TGTGCCAGCTCACAACAGGGCGGGCCTTACACCGGGGAGCTGTTTTTT.

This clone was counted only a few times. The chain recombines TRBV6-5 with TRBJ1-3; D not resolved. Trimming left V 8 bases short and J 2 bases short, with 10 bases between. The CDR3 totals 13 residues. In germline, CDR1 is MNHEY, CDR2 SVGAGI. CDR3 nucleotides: TGTGCCAGCCTAGACCGGACTGGAAACACCATATATTTT. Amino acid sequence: CASLDRTGNTIYF.

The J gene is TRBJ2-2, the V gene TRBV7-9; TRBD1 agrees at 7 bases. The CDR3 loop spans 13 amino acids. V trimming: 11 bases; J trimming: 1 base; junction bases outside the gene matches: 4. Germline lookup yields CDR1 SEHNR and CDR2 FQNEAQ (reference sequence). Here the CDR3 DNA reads TGTGCCTCGGGACAGCAGAACACCGGGGAGCTGTTTTTT. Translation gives CASGQQNTGELFF.

CDR3 bases: TGCGCCAGCAGCATGCTCCGGGATCGCACAGATACGCAGTATTTT. Protein product: CASSMLRDRTDTQYF. V usage is TRBV5-1 and J usage is TRBJ2-3; D might be TRBD2 (5 bases). This CDR3 region has 15 residues. Trimming took 4 bases from V and 1 from J, leaving 13 bases between them. The V gene's germline CDR1 is SGHRS and CDR2 YFSETQ.

The CDR3 DNA follows: TGTGCCACCAGTTTAGGAGCGGGGGGCGTGCAAGAGACCCAGTACTTC. Amino acids: CATSLGAGGVQETQYF. This chain joins TRBV24-1 and TRBJ2-5; 9 nucleotides agree with TRBD2. The germline gives CDR1 KGHDR, CDR2 SFDVKD. The V and J ends lost 6 bases and 2 bases, in that order; junction bases with no gene match: 9. This CDR3 has 16 residues.

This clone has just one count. The DNA of the CDR3 is TGTGCCAGCTCACGACACCCAACTAATGAAAAACTGTTTTTT. Its translation: CASSRHPTNEKLFF. The gene calls are TRBV18 and TRBJ1-4; D is unresolved. V gave up 4 bases and J gave up 0 bases, with 6 bases separating them. This CDR3 spans 14 amino acids. In germline, CDR1 is KGHSH, CDR2 LQKENI.

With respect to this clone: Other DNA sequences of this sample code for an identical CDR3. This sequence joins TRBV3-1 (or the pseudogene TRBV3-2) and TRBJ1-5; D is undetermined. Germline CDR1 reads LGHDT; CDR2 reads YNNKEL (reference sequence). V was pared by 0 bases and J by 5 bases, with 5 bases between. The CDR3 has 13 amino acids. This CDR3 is CASSQDRDQPQHF. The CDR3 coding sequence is TGTGCCAGCAGCCAAGATCGGGATCAGCCCCAGCATTTT.

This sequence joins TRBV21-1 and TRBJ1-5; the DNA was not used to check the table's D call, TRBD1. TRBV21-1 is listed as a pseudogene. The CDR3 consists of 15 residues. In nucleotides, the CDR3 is TGTGCCAGCAGCAGGGGACAGCTTAGCAATCAGCCCCAGCATTTT. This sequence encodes CASSRGQLSNQPQHF.

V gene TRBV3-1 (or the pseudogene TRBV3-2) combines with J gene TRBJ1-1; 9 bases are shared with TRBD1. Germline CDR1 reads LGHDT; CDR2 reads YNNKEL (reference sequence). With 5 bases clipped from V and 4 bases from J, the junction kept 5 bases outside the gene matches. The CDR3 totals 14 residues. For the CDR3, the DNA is TGTGCCAGCAGCAAACAGGGGGCAAGCACTGAAGCTTTCTTT. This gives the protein CASSKQGASTEAFF.

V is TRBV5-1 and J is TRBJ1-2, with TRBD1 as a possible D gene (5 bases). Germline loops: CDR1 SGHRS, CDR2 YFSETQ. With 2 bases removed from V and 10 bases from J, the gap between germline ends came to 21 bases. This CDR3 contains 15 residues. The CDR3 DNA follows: TGCGCCAGCAGCTTAGATGGGTGGGGCGTTTCCGACTACACCTTC. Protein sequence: CASSLDGWGVSDYTF.

CDR3 bases: TGTGCCAGCAGCCCCCGCCTCCTAGGTGTTAGCTACAATGAGCAGTTCTTC. Its translation is CASSPRLLGVSYNEQFF. The chain combines TRBV9 with TRBJ2-1; no reliable D call. The CDR3 length is 17 residues. Germline CDR1 SGDLS, CDR2 YYNGEE. The V and J ends lost 4 bases and 3 bases respectively, with 20 bases between them.

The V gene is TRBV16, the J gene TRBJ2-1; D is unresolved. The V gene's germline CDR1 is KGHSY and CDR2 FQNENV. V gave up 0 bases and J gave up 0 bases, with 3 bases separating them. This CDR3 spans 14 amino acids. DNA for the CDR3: TGTGCCAGCAGCCAATCTCGCTCCTACAATGAGCAGTTCTTC. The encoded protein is CASSQSRSYNEQFF.

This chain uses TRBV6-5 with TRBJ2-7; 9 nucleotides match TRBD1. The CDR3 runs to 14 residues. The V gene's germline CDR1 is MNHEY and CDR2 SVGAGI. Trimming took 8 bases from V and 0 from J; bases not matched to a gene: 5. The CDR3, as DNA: TGTGCCAGCGAACCGACAGGGGGCTCCTACGAGCAGTACTTC. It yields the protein CASEPTGGSYEQYF.

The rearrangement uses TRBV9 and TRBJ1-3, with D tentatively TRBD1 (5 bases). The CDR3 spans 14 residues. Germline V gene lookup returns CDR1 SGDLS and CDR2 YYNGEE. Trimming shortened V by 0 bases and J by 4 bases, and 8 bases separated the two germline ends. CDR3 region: CASSVAQGGNTIYF. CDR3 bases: TGTGCCAGCAGCGTAGCCCAGGGCGGAAACACCATATATTTT.